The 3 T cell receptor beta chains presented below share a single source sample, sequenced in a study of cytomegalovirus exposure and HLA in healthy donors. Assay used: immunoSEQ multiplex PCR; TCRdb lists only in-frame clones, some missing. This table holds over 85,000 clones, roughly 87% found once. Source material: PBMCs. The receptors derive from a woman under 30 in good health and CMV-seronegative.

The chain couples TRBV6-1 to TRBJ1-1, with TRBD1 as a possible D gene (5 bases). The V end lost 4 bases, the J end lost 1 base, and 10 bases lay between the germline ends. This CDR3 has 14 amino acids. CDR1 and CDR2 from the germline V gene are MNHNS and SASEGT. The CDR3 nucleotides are TGTGCCAGCAGTGTCCGACAGAAGAACACTGAAGCTTTCTTT. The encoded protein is CASSVRQKNTEAFF.

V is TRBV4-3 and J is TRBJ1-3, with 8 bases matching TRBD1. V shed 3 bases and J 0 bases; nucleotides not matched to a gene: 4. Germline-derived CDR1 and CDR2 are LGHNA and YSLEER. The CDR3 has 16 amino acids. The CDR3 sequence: CASSQDRESSGNTIYF. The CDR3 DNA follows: TGCGCCAGCAGCCAGGACAGGGAGAGCTCTGGAAACACCATATATTTT.

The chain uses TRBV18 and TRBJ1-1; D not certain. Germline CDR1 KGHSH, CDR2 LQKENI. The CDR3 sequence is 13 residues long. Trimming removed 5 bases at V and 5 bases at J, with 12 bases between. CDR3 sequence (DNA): TGTGCCAGCTCAACTGTGCGGGATACTGAAGCTTTCTTT. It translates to CASSTVRDTEAFF.